The next 27 T cell receptor beta chains were all read from a single sample in a study of blood T cell repertoires in COVID-19. This table comes from immunoSEQ multiplex PCR, and its TCRdb copy is limited to in-frame clones, with some not included. The sample yields 80,000 to 95,000 clones, 80% to 90% seen once. Sequenced material: peripheral blood. The receptor source for this set is a human donor in a cohort sampled during active COVID-19.

The CDR3 DNA sequence: TGTGCCAGCACCTCCGACAGTCTACCCCAGCATTTT. Encoded protein: CASTSDSLPQHF. The chain joins TRBV2 to TRBJ1-5, with D maybe TRBD1 (5 bases). The CDR3 is 12 residues long. The ends were cut back, 7 bases at V and 10 bases at J, with 14 bases in the middle. Germline V gene lookup returns CDR1 SNHLY and CDR2 FYNNEI.

CDR3 sequence reads: CACNRGAGNTIYF. The CDR3 DNA is TGTGCCTGCAACAGGGGAGCTGGAAACACCATATATTTT. The chain carries TRBV30 and TRBJ1-3, with TRBD1 identical over 7 bases. CDR1 is GTSNPN and CDR2 is SVGIG in the germline V gene (reference sequence). This CDR3 comprises 13 residues. V shed 6 bases, J shed 2 bases, and the junction held 4 bases outside the gene matches. The full variable domain, with the rest looked up from reference TRBV30 and TRBJ1-3, is SQTIHQWPATLVQPVGSPLSLECTVEGTSNPNLYWYRQAAGRGLQLLFYSVGIGQISSEVPQNLSASRPQDRQFILSSKKLLLSDSGFYLCACNRGAGNTIYFGEGSWLTVV.

The CDR3 is CASSFLGQPQHF. Written as DNA, the CDR3 is TGTGCCAGCAGCTTTCTGGGCCAGCCCCAGCATTTT. This sequence joins TRBV5-6 and TRBJ1-5; D remains unclear. This CDR3 has 12 amino acids. The V end was cut by 2 bases, the J end by 7 bases, with 7 bases between. The germline CDR1 and CDR2 sequences are SGHDT and YYEEEE.

V gene TRBV6-2 or TRBV6-3 combines with J gene TRBJ2-3; 11 bases align to TRBD2. CDR3 size: 16 residues. J was trimmed by 2 bases and V by 2 bases; bases with no gene match: 3. Germline CDR1 and CDR2: MNHEY and SVGEGT. The CDR3 DNA sequence: TGTGCCAGCAGTTACAGTAGCGGGGGGGACACAGATACGCAGTATTTT. As protein: CASSYSSGGDTDTQYF.

This clone showed up just a few times. CDR3 sequence (DNA): TGTGCCAGCAGCCTAGTAGGGAGTCGCACAGATACGCAGTATTTT. Residues: CASSLVGSRTDTQYF. The gene calls are TRBV7-9 and TRBJ2-3; tentative D call: TRBD2 (5 bases). Germline V gives CDR1 SEHNR, CDR2 FQNEAQ (reference sequence). Between the trimmed V and J ends, which lost 5 bases and 1 base, there was a span of 13 bases. The CDR3 covers 15 residues.

The rearrangement joins TRBV14 to TRBJ2-5; D is perhaps TRBD1 (5 bases). The CDR3 loop spans 14 amino acids. V dropped 1 base and J dropped 4 bases, with 10 bases sitting between them. Germline V gene lookup returns CDR1 SGHDN and CDR2 FVKESK. The CDR3 DNA reads TGTGCCAGCAGCCAAGCTACAGGCGGAGAGACCCAGTACTTC. It yields the protein CASSQATGGETQYF. Using reference TRBV14 and TRBJ2-5 for the parts outside the CDR3, the full variable domain is EAGVTQFPSHSVIEKGQTVTLRCDPISGHDNLYWYRRVMGKEIKFLLHFVKESKQDESGMPNNRFLAERTGGTYSTLKVQPAELEDSGVYFCASSQATGGETQYFGPGTRLLVL.

The chain links TRBV5-6 to TRBJ1-2; a weak D match, TRBD1 (6 bases). The CDR3 is 14 residues long. Germline V lookup: CDR1 SGHDT, CDR2 YYEEEE. Trimming left V 4 bases short and J 1 base short, with 11 bases between. Here the CDR3 reads CASSEDRDNYGYTF. As DNA, the CDR3 is TGTGCCAGCAGCGAGGACAGAGATAACTATGGCTACACCTTC.

The chain links TRBV27 to TRBJ1-1; D call uncertain. V dropped 3 bases and J dropped 1 base, with 6 bases sitting between them. CDR1 and CDR2 (germline): MNHEY, SMNVEV (reference sequence). The CDR3 extends over 13 amino acids. The CDR3: CASSFRGNTEAFF. The CDR3 coding sequence is TGTGCCAGCAGTTTTAGAGGGAACACTGAAGCTTTCTTT.

The V call is TRBV3-1 (or the pseudogene TRBV3-2), the J call TRBJ2-7; D is undetermined. Trimming removed 1 base at V and 4 bases at J, with 5 bases between. This CDR3 is built from 12 residues. Germline V gene lookup returns CDR1 LGHDT and CDR2 YNNKEL (reference sequence). CDR3 bases: TGTGCCAGCAGCCAAGTATTATACGAGCAGTACTTC. Encoded protein: CASSQVLYEQYF.

The chain recombines TRBV6-6 with TRBJ1-2; 8 bases are shared with TRBD1. Germline CDR1 is MNHNY and CDR2 is SVGAGI (reference sequence). The junction had 6 bases not matched to a gene; V was cut back by 6 bases and J by 0 bases. This CDR3 has 15 residues. CDR3 nucleotides: TGTGCCAGCAGCGACAGGGGAAGGACTAACTATGGCTACACCTTC. Protein: CASSDRGRTNYGYTF.

The genes are TRBV20-1 and TRBJ2-2, with 9 nucleotides matching TRBD1. J was trimmed by 7 bases and V by 3 bases; bases with no gene match: 12. This CDR3 contains 16 residues. Germline CDR1 reads DFQATT; CDR2 reads SNEGSKA (reference sequence). The CDR3 nucleotides are TGCAGTGCTAGTTCTAGGGACAGGGTTCTGGACGGGGAGCTGTTTTTT. The encoded protein is CSASSRDRVLDGELFF.

This clone was detected a few times. The CDR3 loop reads CASSLGLAGVFSEQYF. The DNA of the CDR3 is TGTGCCAGCAGTTTAGGACTAGCGGGGGTCTTTTCCGAGCAGTACTTC. V is TRBV28 and J is TRBJ2-7; TRBD2 aligns across 13 bases. The germline V gene has CDR1 MDHEN and CDR2 SYDVKM. CDR3 size: 16 residues. Trimming took 2 bases from V and 6 from J; bases not matched to a gene: 7.

The chain uses TRBV24-1 and TRBJ2-5; 11 positions agree with TRBD1. CDR1 KGHDR and CDR2 SFDVKD come from the germline V gene. The CDR3 runs 15 residues. V shed 10 bases, J shed 5 bases, and the junction held 11 bases outside the gene matches. The DNA for the CDR3 is TGTGCCACTCAGAAGCCGGGACAGGGGGGGGAGACCCAGTACTTC. Translating it yields CATQKPGQGGETQYF.

This sequence joins TRBV18 and TRBJ2-3; no firm D call. The CDR3 spans 14 residues. Trimming took 2 bases from V and 2 from J, leaving 8 bases between them. Germline CDR1 and CDR2: KGHSH and LQKENI. The CDR3 nucleotides are TGTGCCAGCTCACCATTGGCCACCACAGATACGCAGTATTTT. Its translation: CASSPLATTDTQYF.

The chain joins TRBV18 to TRBJ1-1; no clear D gene. The CDR3 is 13 residues long. The germline CDR1 and CDR2 sequences are KGHSH and LQKENI. The ends were cut back, 2 bases at V and 2 bases at J, with 6 bases in the middle. The CDR3 protein is CASSPNSNTEAFF. The CDR3 region has the DNA TGTGCCAGCTCACCAAACTCAAACACTGAAGCTTTCTTT. Supplemented by reference TRBV18 and TRBJ1-1, the full variable domain reads NAGVMQNPRHLVRRRGQEARLRCSPMKGHSHVYWYRQLPEEGLKFMVYLQKENIIDESGMPKERFSAEFPKEGPSILRIQQVVRGDSAAYFCASSPNSNTEAFFGQGTRLTVV.

This clone was recorded a few times. This chain uses TRBV5-4 with TRBJ1-4; 7 bases are shared with TRBD1. V shed 3 bases and J 4 bases; nucleotides not matched to a gene: 6. The CDR3 runs to 15 residues. The germline V gene has CDR1 SGHNT and CDR2 YYREEE (reference sequence). The CDR3 bases are TGTGCCAGCAGCTCGAACAGGGGCCTTAATGAAAAACTGTTTTTT. Translating it yields CASSSNRGLNEKLFF. The full variable domain, completed using reference TRBV5-4 and TRBJ1-4, is ETGVTQSPTHLIKTRGQQVTLRCSSQSGHNTVSWYQQALGQGPQFIFQYYREEENGRGNFPPRFSGLQFPNYSSELNVNALELDDSALYLCASSSNRGLNEKLFFGSGTQLSVL.

This chain links TRBV24-1 with TRBJ2-2; TRBD2 matches 14 bases. J lost 5 bases, V lost 4 bases, and 8 bases had no gene match. This CDR3 has 18 residues. Germline V lookup: CDR1 KGHDR, CDR2 SFDVKD. This CDR3 reads CATSDVTSGGAVTGELFF. CDR3 DNA sequence: TGTGCCACCAGTGACGTGACTAGCGGGGGGGCCGTTACCGGGGAGCTGTTTTTT.

This sequence joins TRBV7-8 and TRBJ2-2; TRBD1 aligns across 8 bases. Per germline, CDR1 SGHVS and CDR2 FQNEAQ. This CDR3 has 21 amino acids. V trimming: 2 bases; J trimming: 7 bases; junction bases outside the gene matches: 24. CDR3 nucleotide sequence: TGTGCCAGCAGCTTACCTAGCCGGTCAAGTGGGCACAGGGGGTCCTTCGGGGAGCTGTTTTTT. The encoded protein is CASSLPSRSSGHRGSFGELFF.

The chain couples TRBV19 to TRBJ1-1; D perhaps matches TRBD1 (6 bases). Trimming took off 4 bases at V and 1 base at J, with 13 bases between the two ends. Germline V lookup: CDR1 LNHDA, CDR2 SQIVND (reference sequence). The CDR3 has 15 residues. This CDR3 reads CASSRVDSRNTEAFF. In nucleotides, the CDR3 is TGTGCCAGTAGTAGAGTGGACAGCCGGAACACTGAAGCTTTCTTT.

This chain links TRBV14 with TRBJ2-7, with 7 nucleotides matching TRBD2. The CDR3 runs 15 residues. The germline V gene has CDR1 SGHDN and CDR2 FVKESK. Trimming removed 2 bases from V and 6 bases from J; junction bases left unmatched: 10. The CDR3 loop reads CASSQMGGKVGEQYF. CDR3 bases: TGTGCCAGCAGCCAAATGGGGGGGAAAGTTGGCGAGCAGTACTTC.

The chain combines TRBV5-1 with TRBJ1-2; D gene ambiguous. Trimming took off 3 bases at V and 3 bases at J, with 12 bases between the two ends. The germline gives CDR1 SGHRS, CDR2 YFSETQ. The CDR3 has 14 residues. The CDR3 region has the DNA TGCGCCAGCAGCTGGGAGGCGAGGGACTATGGCTACACCTTC. Translation gives CASSWEARDYGYTF.

CDR3 sequence reads: CASSQDRNRNSPLHF. CDR3 coding DNA: TGCGCCAGCAGCCAAGATCGGAACAGAAATTCACCCCTCCACTTT. The genes are TRBV4-3 and TRBJ1-6, with D unresolved. Trimming stripped 0 bases from V and 7 bases from J, with 10 bases between. The CDR3 consists of 15 residues. The V gene's germline CDR1 is LGHNA and CDR2 YSLEER.

The chain uses TRBV21-1 and TRBJ1-5; TRBD1, the D gene given by the table, was not confirmed from the DNA. TRBV21-1 is a known pseudogene. CDR3 length: 17 amino acids. In nucleotides, the CDR3 is TGTGCCAGCAGCGCCGTGGGGGAACAGGGGAAAGTTGAGCCCCAGCATTTT. This gives the protein CASSAVGEQGKVEPQHF.

This chain uses TRBV18 with TRBJ2-5; 9 nucleotides align to TRBD1. In germline, CDR1 is KGHSH, CDR2 LQKENI. Trimming took 2 bases from V and 5 from J; bases not matched to a gene: 3. The CDR3 length is 14 residues. The DNA of the CDR3 is TGTGCCAGCTCACCAGGGACAGGGAGGGAGACCCAGTACTTC. Protein product: CASSPGTGRETQYF.

The V and J genes are TRBV11-3 and TRBJ2-7; D not certain. From germline, CDR1 is SGHNT and CDR2 YENEEA. Trimming pared 5 bases from V and 0 bases from J, leaving 5 bases between. The CDR3 covers 12 residues. The CDR3 coding sequence is TGTGCCAGCAGCCGTAGCTCCTACGAGCAGTACTTC. Translating it yields CASSRSSYEQYF.

V is TRBV6-1 and J is TRBJ1-2; unclear D gene. Trimming took off 3 bases at V and 4 bases at J, with 12 bases between the two ends. The CDR3 sequence is 14 residues long. Per the germline V gene, CDR1 is MNHNS and CDR2 is SASEGT. Here the CDR3 reads CASSELQVTYGYTF. The CDR3 bases are TGTGCCAGCAGTGAGCTTCAGGTAACCTATGGCTACACCTTC.

The V gene is TRBV5-4, the J gene TRBJ1-6, with D possibly TRBD1 on 6 matching bases. The germline V gene has CDR1 SGHNT and CDR2 YYREEE (reference sequence). V lost 1 base and J 7 bases, leaving 15 bases between the germline ends. There are 16 residues in the CDR3. As DNA, the CDR3 is TGTGCCAGCAGCTTGTTCCAGGGGTCGGGAAATTCACCCCTCCACTTT. Translating gives CASSLFQGSGNSPLHF.